This TCR beta chain was sequenced during a study of cytomegalovirus exposure and HLA in healthy donors. On the study more broadly: HLA-typed donors were the source of tens of millions of unique TCRs, which an early data release held.

With 60 Vbeta and 13 Jbeta primers, the PCR was carried out. Original data processing: Among the unique TCR beta chains that a later analysis counted, about 84 million in all, some 10 million were shared. Libraries were prepared by immunoSEQ multiplex PCR; TCRdb keeps only in-frame clonotypes and omits some of them. The DNA was the basis for D and trimming; V, J and clone size are from that table. The data show 150,000 or so clones, and the top ten clones hold around 1.7%. V was shortened by 4 bases and J by 3 bases, with 10 bases between the two germline ends. Germline-derived CDR1 and CDR2 are SGHRS and YFSETQ. This CDR3 has 13 amino acids. Findings of the study overall: Reportedly, cytomegalovirus status was diagnosed with high sensitivity and specificity.

A remark on this clone: The antigen is undetermined.

This receptor was taken from a woman between 50 and 59 years old in good health and CMV-seronegative. The chain has TRBV5-1 and TRBJ2-5, with a weak D call TRBD1 (5 bases). Sequencing was done on a sample of PBMCs. The CDR3 loop is CASSPLTEETQYF. The CDR3 DNA reads as TGCGCCAGCAGCCCATTGACAGAAGAGACCCAGTACTTC. Supplemented by reference TRBV5-1 and TRBJ2-5, the full variable domain reads KAGVTQTPRYLIKTRGQQVTLSCSPISGHRSVSWYQQTPGQGLQFLFEYFSETQRNKGNFPGRFSGRQFSNSRSEMNVSTLELGDSALYLCASSPLTEETQYFGPGTRLLVL.